The source of this T cell receptor beta chain is a study of T-cell memory formation after mild COVID-19. Turning to the study itself: TCR clusters were mostly donor specific. Study-wide results and caveats: Contracting clones from day 15 to 85 showed balanced CD4/CD8; later expanders favored CD4+.

Unmatched junction bases numbered 6, after V lost 7 bases and J lost 3 bases. CDR3 length: 13 amino acids. Germline loops: CDR1 SNHLY, CDR2 FYNNEI. TCRdb ran MiXCR on the 5' RACE reads and lists one entry per CDR3 protein. The repertoire holds roughly 600,000 distinct CDR3 sequences, roughly 18% seen once, with 12% in the top ten. This clonotype showed up just a few times. Its antigen is currently unknown. The chain has TRBV2 and TRBJ2-7; the match to TRBD1 covers 7 bases. Sequenced sample: PBMCs or a T cell subset sorted from them (not recorded which). The TCR comes from an adult woman who had mild COVID-19 (a few samples of this study predate the infection). Cell type and time point are not known. CDR3 residues: CASKRTGDYEQYF. The CDR3, as DNA: TGTGCCAGCAAGAGGACAGGCGACTACGAGCAGTACTTC.